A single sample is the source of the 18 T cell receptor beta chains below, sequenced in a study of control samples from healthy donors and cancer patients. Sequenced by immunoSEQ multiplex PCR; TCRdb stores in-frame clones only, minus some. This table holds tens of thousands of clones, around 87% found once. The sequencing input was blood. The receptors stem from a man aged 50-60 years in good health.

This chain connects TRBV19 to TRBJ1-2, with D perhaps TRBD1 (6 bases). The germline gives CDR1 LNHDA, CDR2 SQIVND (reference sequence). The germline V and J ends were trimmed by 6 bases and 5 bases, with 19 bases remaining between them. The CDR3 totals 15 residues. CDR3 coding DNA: TGTGCCAGTAGGGACCCGGACAGATACTTATATGGCTACACCTTC. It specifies CASRDPDRYLYGYTF.

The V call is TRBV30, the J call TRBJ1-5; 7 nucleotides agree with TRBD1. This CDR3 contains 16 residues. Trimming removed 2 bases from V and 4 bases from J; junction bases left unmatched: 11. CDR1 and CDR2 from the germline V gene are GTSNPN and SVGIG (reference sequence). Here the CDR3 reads CAWSRGFGTENQPQHF. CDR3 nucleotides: TGTGCCTGGAGTAGAGGGTTCGGGACAGAGAATCAGCCCCAGCATTTT.

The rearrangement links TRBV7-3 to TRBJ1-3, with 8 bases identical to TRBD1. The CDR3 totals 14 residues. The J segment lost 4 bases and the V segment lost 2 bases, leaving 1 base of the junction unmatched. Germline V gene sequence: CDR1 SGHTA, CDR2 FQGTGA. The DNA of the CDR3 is TGTGCCAGCAGCTTAGGGACAGGAGGAAACACCATATATTTT. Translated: CASSLGTGGNTIYF.

The DNA for the CDR3 is TGTGCCAGCAGCTCTCAGCGGGATCAACCCCCCGACGAGCAGTACTTC. This translates into CASSSQRDQPPDEQYF. The chain employs TRBV7-2 and TRBJ2-7; 7 nucleotides line up with TRBD2. Germline loops: CDR1 SGHTA, CDR2 FQGNSA. After removal of 4 bases from V and 5 bases from J, the junction contained 14 bases not matched to a gene. This CDR3 spans 16 amino acids.

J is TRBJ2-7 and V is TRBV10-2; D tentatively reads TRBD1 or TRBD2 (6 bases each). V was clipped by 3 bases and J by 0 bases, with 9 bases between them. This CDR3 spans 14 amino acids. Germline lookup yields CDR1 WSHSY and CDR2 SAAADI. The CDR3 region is CASSDRGGSYEQYV. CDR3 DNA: TGCGCCAGCAGTGACAGGGGAGGCTCCTACGAGCAGTACGTC.

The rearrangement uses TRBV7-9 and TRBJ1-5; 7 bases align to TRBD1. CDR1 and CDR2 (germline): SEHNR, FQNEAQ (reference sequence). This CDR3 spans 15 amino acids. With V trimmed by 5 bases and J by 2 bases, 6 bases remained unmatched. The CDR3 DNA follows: TGTGCCAGCAGCCATACAGGGGCCGGCAATCAGCCCCAGCATTTT. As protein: CASSHTGAGNQPQHF.

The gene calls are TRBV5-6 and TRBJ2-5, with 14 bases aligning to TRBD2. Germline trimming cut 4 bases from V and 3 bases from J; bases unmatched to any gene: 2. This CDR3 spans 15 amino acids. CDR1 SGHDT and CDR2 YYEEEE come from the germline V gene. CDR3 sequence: CASSVTSGGEETQYF. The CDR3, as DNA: TGTGCCAGCAGCGTGACTAGCGGGGGGGAAGAGACCCAGTACTTC.

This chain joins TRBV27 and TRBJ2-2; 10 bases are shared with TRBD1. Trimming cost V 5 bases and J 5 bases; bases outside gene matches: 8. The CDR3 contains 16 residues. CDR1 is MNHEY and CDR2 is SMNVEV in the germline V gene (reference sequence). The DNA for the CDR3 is TGTGCCAGCAGTCGGGACAGGGGAACCTCAACCGGGGAGCTGTTTTTT. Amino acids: CASSRDRGTSTGELFF.

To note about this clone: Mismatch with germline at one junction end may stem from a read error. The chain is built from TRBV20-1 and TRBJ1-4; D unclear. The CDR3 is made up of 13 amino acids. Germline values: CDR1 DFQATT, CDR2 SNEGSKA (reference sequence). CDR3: CSASPRGSGAGDF. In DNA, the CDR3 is TGCAGTGCTAGTCCCCGGGGATCCGGCGCTGGGGATTTT.

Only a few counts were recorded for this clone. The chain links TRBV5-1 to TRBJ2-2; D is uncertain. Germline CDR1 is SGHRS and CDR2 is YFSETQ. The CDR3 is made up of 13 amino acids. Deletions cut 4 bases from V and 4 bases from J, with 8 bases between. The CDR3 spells CASSLAVTGELFF. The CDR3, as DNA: TGCGCCAGCAGCCTTGCTGTCACCGGGGAGCTGTTTTTT.

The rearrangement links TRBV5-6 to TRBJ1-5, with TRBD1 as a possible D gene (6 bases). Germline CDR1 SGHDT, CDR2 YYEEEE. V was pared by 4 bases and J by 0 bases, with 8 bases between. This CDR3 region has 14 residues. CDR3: CASSGGGSNQPQHF. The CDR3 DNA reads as TGTGCCAGCAGCGGAGGGGGTAGCAATCAGCCCCAGCATTTT.

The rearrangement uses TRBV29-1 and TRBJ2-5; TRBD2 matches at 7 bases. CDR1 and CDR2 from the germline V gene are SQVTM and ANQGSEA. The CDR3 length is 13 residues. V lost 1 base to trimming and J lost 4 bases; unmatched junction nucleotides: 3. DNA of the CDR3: TGCAGCGTTGAAGGACTAGCCTCAGAGACCCAGTACTTC. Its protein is CSVEGLASETQYF. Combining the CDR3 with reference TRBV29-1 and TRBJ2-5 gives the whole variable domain SAVISQKPSRDICQRGTSLTIQCQVDSQVTMMFWYRQQPGQSLTLIATANQGSEATYESGFVIDKFPISRPNLTFSTLTVSNMSPEDSSIYLCSVEGLASETQYFGPGTRLLVL.

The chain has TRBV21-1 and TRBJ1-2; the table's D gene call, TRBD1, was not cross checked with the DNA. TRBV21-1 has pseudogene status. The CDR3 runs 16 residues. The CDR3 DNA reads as TGTGCCAGCAGCAAATTCACCGACAGGGAAGTAAATGGCTACACCTTC. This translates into CASSKFTDREVNGYTF.

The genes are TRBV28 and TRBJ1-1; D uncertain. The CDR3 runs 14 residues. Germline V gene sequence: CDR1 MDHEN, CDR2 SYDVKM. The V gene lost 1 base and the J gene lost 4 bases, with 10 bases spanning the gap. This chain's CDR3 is CASSLLRVGTEAFF. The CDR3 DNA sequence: TGTGCCAGCAGTTTATTGAGGGTAGGCACTGAAGCTTTCTTT.

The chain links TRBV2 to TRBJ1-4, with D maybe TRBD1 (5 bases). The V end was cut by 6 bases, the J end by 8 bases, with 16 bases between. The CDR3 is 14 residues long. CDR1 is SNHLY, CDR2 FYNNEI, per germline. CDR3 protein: CASRGGGKAEKLFF. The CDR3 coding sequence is TGTGCCAGCAGAGGCGGGGGGAAGGCGGAAAAACTGTTTTTT.

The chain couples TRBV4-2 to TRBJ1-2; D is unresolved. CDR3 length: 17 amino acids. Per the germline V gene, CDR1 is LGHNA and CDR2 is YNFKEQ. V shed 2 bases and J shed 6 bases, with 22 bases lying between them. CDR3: CASSQFHLSATGDGYTF. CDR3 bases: TGTGCCAGCAGCCAATTCCACCTGAGCGCCACCGGCGATGGCTACACCTTC.

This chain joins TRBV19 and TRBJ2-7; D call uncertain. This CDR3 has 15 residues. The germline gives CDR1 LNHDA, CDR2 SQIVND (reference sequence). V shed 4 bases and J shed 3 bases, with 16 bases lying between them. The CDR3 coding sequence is TGTGCCAGTAGTACCTTCGGACCCACCTTCTACGAGCAGTACTTC. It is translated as CASSTFGPTFYEQYF.

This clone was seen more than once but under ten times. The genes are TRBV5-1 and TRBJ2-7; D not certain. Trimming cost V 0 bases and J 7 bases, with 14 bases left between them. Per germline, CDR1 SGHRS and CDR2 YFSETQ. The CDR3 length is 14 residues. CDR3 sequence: CASSLGEAPSEQYF. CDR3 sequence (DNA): TGCGCCAGCAGCTTGGGTGAAGCCCCTAGTGAGCAGTACTTC. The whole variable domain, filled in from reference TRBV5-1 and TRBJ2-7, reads KAGVTQTPRYLIKTRGQQVTLSCSPISGHRSVSWYQQTPGQGLQFLFEYFSETQRNKGNFPGRFSGRQFSNSRSEMNVSTLELGDSALYLCASSLGEAPSEQYFGPGTRLTVT.